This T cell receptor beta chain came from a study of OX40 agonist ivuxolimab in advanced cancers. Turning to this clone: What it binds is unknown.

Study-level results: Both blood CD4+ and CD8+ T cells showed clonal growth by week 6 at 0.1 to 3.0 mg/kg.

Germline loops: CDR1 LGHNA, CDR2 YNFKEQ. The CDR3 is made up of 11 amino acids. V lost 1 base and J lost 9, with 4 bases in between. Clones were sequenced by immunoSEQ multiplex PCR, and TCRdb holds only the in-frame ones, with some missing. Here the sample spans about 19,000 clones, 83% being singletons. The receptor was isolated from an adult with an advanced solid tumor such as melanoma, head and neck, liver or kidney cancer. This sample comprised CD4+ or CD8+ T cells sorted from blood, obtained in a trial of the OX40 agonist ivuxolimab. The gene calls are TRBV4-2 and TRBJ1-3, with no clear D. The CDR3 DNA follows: TGTGCCAGCAGCCAAGGCGTCACCATATATTTT. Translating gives CASSQGVTIYF.